This entry describes one TCR beta chain. The antigen it recognizes is unknown. No base quality values were provided; no much bigger clone lies one nucleotide off. The cysteine opens and the phenylalanine closes a CDR3 of 13 amino acids. Of the read, only the CDR3 DNA is kept; its 39 bases are in frame from base 1. Taken from the germline V gene, the CDR1 and CDR2 loops are KGHSH and LQKENI. Relative to germline, V is 1 base shorter and J is 2 bases shorter, with 5 bases between their ends. Samples from volunteer blood donors who had recovered from COVID-19 were contributed by a second Seattle source. Each collaborating institution followed its own protocols to collect whole blood in K2EDTA tubes. Collaborator samples were shipped for TCRbeta analysis as frozen whole blood, isolated PBMCs, or DNA extracted from either sample type. This entry belongs to a study of blood T cell repertoires in COVID-19 (dated by TCRdb to the early 2020s). Notes on the research overall: Samples covering the acute and convalescent phases of COVID-19 were provided by collaborators in the United States, Italy and Spain. The material from the prospective study consisted of cDNA or gDNA derived from T cells, B-cell-depleted T cells, or PBMCs. Deeply sampled blood TCRbeta repertoires from subjects exposed to, actively infected with, or recovered from COVID-19 were included in the dataset. The repertoires were released in a freely available public database intended as a resource for research on the immune response to SARS-CoV-2. Samples were obtained from the ongoing ImmuneRACE study (first 160 participants) and from over 1,000 subjects provided by 6 global collaborators. The sample metadata nearly always contained a de-identified subject ID, COVID-19 status, age in years and sex. Where HLA class I and class II types were available, the types were taken from metadata supplied by the sample provider, not from assay-based typing.

TCRbeta CDR3 regions were amplified from genomic DNA using the immunoSEQ Assay, a bias-controlled multiplex PCR. The original pipeline was this. Nucleated cell counts per sample were estimated from amplification of reference gene primers within the assay. To quantify the absolute abundance of each unique TCRbeta CDR3 rearrangement, sequence reads were collapsed and filtered. Productive Simpson clonality was computed per sample as the square root of Simpson's diversity index over productive rearrangements. This is the immuneACCESS table as TCRdb keeps it, with only in-frame sequences that have V and J called. A part of the clones is gone; compared with another copy, unresolved V genes explain less than half, and the rest is unexplained. D and trimming come from the DNA, and the V and J calls and clone size come from that table. Here the sample has a few hundred thousand clones; approximately 92% occur a single time. The ten biggest clones cover 4% to 5% of the sample.

What the work shows at the level of the full study, not this receptor alone: The quantity of clinical and demographic metadata differed by source and by participant and was supplied without curation.

The rearranged chain carries TRBV18 and TRBJ2-5; the D gene cannot be named for sure. The origin of this receptor is a woman aged 40-49 years who had recovered from COVID-19. The material sequenced was peripheral blood. In nucleotide form, the sequence is TGTGCCAGCTCACCACGGGCACAAGAGACCCAGTACTTC. Its translation reads: CASSPRAQETQYF.